One and the same sample provided the 3 T cell receptor beta chains below, sequenced in a study of cytomegalovirus exposure and HLA in healthy donors. This PCR relied on a set of 60 Vbeta primers and 13 Jbeta primers. The assay was immunoSEQ multiplex PCR, and TCRdb's table has in-frame clones only and misses some. The data contain nearly 200,000 clones, roughly three quarters of them seen just once; the ten biggest clones take up nearly 0.4%. The sequencing sample was made of PBMCs. The origin of the receptors is a male donor in good health and CMV-seropositive.

The CDR3 loop reads CASSWTENEQFF. CDR3 DNA sequence: TGCGCCAGCAGCTGGACAGAAAATGAGCAGTTCTTC. J is TRBJ2-1 and V is TRBV5-1; a weak D match, TRBD1 (6 bases). Germline V gives CDR1 SGHRS, CDR2 YFSETQ. Deletions cut 3 bases from V and 7 bases from J, with 8 bases between. The CDR3 sequence is 12 residues long.

This clone was seen only once. The rearrangement joins TRBV6-5 to TRBJ1-4; 7 nucleotides align to TRBD1. J was trimmed by 0 bases and V by 5 bases; bases with no gene match: 3. The CDR3 contains 15 residues. Germline-derived CDR1 and CDR2 are MNHEY and SVGAGI. In DNA form, the CDR3 reads TGTGCCAGCAGTGGACAGGCCGCAACTAATGAAAAACTGTTTTTT. It is translated as CASSGQAATNEKLFF.

The chain couples TRBV9 to TRBJ2-1, with D perhaps TRBD1 (5 bases). V lost 0 bases, J lost 4 bases, and 14 bases lay in between. The CDR3 spans 16 residues. Per germline, CDR1 SGDLS and CDR2 YYNGEE. The DNA for the CDR3 is TGTGCCAGCAGCGTAGACAGTAGCAGGGTTTACAATGAGCAGTTCTTC. This translates into CASSVDSSRVYNEQFF.